The rows below give T cell receptor beta chains drawn from one sample of a study of cytomegalovirus exposure and HLA in healthy donors. Assay: immunoSEQ multiplex PCR; the TCRdb copy retains only in-frame clones and omits some. In the table there are about 160,000 clones, roughly 84% of which are singletons. Sequencing was performed on PBMCs. The receptors stem from a man under 40 in good health and CMV-seropositive. The CDR3 runs from the conserved cysteine through the conserved F or W. Fields, in order: CDR3 protein, CDR3 DNA, V gene, J gene, CDR3 length, clone size, D gene. The D gene is left open where the match is weak. For some rows the clone size is stated as once, few or many, or as a class when expanded; others skip it.

CASLLGRDGNTIYF	TGTGCCAGCCTCCTCGGCCGGGATGGAAACACCATATATTTT	TRBV5-6	TRBJ1-3	14	.	.
CAWMGVGSSGYTF	TGTGCCTGGATGGGCGTGGGGAGCTCGGGCTACACCTTC	TRBV30	TRBJ1-2	13	.	.
CSVAEAYNEQFF	TGCAGCGTTGCGGAGGCGTACAATGAGCAGTTCTTC	TRBV29-1	TRBJ2-1	12	.	.
CASSVTGSETQYF	TGTGCCAGCAGTGTGACAGGCTCGGAGACCCAGTACTTC	TRBV6-1	TRBJ2-5	13	.	.
CASSSGQSRASTDTQYF	TGTGCCAGTAGTAGTGGACAGTCTAGGGCAAGCACAGATACGCAGTATTTT	TRBV19	TRBJ2-3	17	.	.
CASSAIRGTSGRWDTQYF	TGTGCCAGCAGCGCAATCCGGGGGACTAGCGGGAGGTGGGATACGCAGTATTTT	TRBV11-2	TRBJ2-3	18	once	TRBD2
CASSSREQTTYEQYF	TGTGCCAGCAGCTCCCGAGAGCAGACTACCTACGAGCAGTACTTC	TRBV7-8	TRBJ2-7	15	.	.
CASSEEGGYNEQFF	TGTGCCAGCAGTGAAGAGGGCGGGTACAATGAGCAGTTCTTC	TRBV6-1	TRBJ2-1	14	.	.
CASSPDMVYEQYF	TGTGCCAGCAGCCCAGACATGGTCTACGAGCAGTACTTC	TRBV5-4	TRBJ2-7	13	.	.
CAISESTGVGEQYF	TGTGCCATCAGTGAGTCGACGGGAGTGGGTGAGCAGTACTTC	TRBV10-3	TRBJ2-7	14	.	.
CASTEGFPNYGYTF	TGTGCCAGCACTGAGGGCTTCCCGAACTATGGCTACACCTTC	TRBV27	TRBJ1-2	14	.	.
CASTGGLFEAFF	TGTGCCAGCACCGGGGGTCTGTTTGAAGCTTTCTTT	TRBV6-1	TRBJ1-1	12	.	.
CASSYLAGEGEQYF	TGTGCCAGCAGTTATCTAGCGGGAGAGGGGGAGCAGTACTTC	TRBV6-5	TRBJ2-7	14	.	TRBD2
CASQGQGASNEQFF	TGTGCCAGTCAGGGACAGGGGGCGAGCAATGAGCAGTTCTTC	TRBV19	TRBJ2-1	14	many	TRBD1
CASSFKTQYF	TGTGCCAGCAGTTTTAAGACCCAGTACTTC	TRBV28	TRBJ2-5	10	.	.
CASSPRNLADTQYF	TGTGCCAGTAGTCCGCGGAACTTGGCAGATACGCAGTATTTT	TRBV19	TRBJ2-3	14	.	.
CASSPKEGGGYNEQFF	TGTGCCAGCAGCCCCAAAGAGGGGGGGGGCTACAATGAGCAGTTCTTC	TRBV11-3	TRBJ2-1	16	.	.
CASSTLTGVNTEAFF	TGTGCCAGTAGTACCCTGACAGGGGTGAACACTGAAGCTTTCTTT	TRBV19	TRBJ1-1	15	.	TRBD1
CASSFRQQNTEAFF	TGCGCCAGCAGCTTTAGACAGCAGAACACTGAAGCTTTCTTT	TRBV5-1	TRBJ1-1	14	few	.
CASVDRVPGQGVGNTIYF	TGTGCCAGCGTGGACAGAGTCCCGGGACAGGGAGTTGGAAACACCATATATTTT	TRBV6-4	TRBJ1-3	18	.	TRBD1
CASSLGGEHRYGYTF	TGCGCCAGCAGCTTGGGGGGAGAACACCGCTATGGCTACACCTTC	TRBV5-1	TRBJ1-2	15	.	.
CASSDGTSGYNEQFF	TGTGCCAGCAGCGACGGGACTAGCGGGTACAATGAGCAGTTCTTC	TRBV9	TRBJ2-1	15	.	TRBD2
CASSRGQKTYNEQFF	TGTGCCAGCAGCAGGGGACAGAAGACCTACAATGAGCAGTTCTTC	TRBV11-3	TRBJ2-1	15	once	TRBD1
CAISGEPNEKLFF	TGTGCCATCAGTGGGGAGCCTAATGAAAAACTGTTTTTT	TRBV10-3	TRBJ1-4	13	.	.